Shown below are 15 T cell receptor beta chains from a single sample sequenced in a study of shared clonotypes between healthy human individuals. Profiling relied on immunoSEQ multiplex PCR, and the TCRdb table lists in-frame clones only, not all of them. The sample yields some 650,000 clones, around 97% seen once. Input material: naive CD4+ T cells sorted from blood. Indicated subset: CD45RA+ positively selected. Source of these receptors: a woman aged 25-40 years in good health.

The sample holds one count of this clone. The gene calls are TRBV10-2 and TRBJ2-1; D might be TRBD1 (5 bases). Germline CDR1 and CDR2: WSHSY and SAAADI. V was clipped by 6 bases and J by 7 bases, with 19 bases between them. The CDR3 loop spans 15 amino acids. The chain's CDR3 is CASRDHGRVRNEQFF. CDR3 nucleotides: TGCGCCAGCAGAGATCATGGCAGGGTTAGAAATGAGCAGTTCTTC.

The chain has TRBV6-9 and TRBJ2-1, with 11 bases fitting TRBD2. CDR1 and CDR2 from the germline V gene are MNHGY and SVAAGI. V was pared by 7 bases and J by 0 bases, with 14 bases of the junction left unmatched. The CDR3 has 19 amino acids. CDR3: CASNLASGRPRSSYNEQFF. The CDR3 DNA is TGTGCCAGCAATCTGGCTAGCGGGAGGCCCAGGAGCTCCTACAATGAGCAGTTCTTC.

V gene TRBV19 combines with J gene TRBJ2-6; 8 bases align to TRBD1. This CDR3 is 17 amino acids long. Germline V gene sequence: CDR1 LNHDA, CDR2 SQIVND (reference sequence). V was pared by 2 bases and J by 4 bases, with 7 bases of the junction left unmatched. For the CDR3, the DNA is TGTGCCAGTAGTATATGGACAGGGTCGCGCGGGGCCAACGTCCTGACTTTC. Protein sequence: CASSIWTGSRGANVLTF.

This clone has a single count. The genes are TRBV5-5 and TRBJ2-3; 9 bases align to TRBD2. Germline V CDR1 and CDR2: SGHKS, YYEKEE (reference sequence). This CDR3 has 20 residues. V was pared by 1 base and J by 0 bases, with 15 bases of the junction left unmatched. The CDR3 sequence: CASSLNYELLAGTSTDTQYF. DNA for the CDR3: TGTGCCAGCAGCTTGAATTATGAGTTGCTAGCGGGGACTAGCACAGATACGCAGTATTTT.

CDR3 in amino acids: CASSSSRWGGQPQHF. DNA for the CDR3: TGTGCCAGTAGTAGCTCTCGATGGGGGGGGCAGCCCCAGCATTTT. The gene calls are TRBV19 and TRBJ1-5; D might be TRBD1 (5 bases). The ends were cut back, 4 bases at V and 7 bases at J, with 17 bases in the middle. The CDR3 consists of 15 residues. Germline V lookup: CDR1 LNHDA, CDR2 SQIVND (reference sequence).

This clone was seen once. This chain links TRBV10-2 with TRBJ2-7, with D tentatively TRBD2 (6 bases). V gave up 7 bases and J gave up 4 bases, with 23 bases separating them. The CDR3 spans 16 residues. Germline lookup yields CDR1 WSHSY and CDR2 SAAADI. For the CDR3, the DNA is TGCGCCAGCACCGTAAATTGGGGACTGGACTATTACGAGCAGTACTTC. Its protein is CASTVNWGLDYYEQYF.

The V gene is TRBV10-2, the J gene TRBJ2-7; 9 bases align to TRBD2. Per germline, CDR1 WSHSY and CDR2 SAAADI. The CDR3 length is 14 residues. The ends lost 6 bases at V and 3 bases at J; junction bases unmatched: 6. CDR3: CASRGSGSGYEQYF. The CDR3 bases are TGCGCCAGCAGAGGTAGCGGGAGTGGCTACGAGCAGTACTTC.

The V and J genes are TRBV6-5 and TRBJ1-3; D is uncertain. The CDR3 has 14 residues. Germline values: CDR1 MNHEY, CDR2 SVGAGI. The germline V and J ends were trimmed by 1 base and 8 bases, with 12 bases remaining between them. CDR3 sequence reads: CASSYLGAGDTIYF. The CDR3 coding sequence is TGTGCCAGCAGTTACTTGGGAGCCGGGGACACCATATATTTT.

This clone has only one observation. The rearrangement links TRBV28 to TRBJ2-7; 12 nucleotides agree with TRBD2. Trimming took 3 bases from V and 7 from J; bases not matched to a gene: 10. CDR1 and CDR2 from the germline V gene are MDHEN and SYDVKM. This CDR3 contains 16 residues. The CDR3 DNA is TGTGCCAGCAGTTTTCGGACTAGCGGGACCCCCGGGGAGCAGTACTTC. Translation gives CASSFRTSGTPGEQYF.

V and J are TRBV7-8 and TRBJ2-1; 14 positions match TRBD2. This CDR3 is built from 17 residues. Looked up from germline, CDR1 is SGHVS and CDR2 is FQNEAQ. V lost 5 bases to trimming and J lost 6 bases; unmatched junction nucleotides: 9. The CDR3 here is CASSHRLAGGPSNEQFF. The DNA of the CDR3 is TGTGCCAGCAGCCATCGACTAGCGGGAGGGCCAAGCAATGAGCAGTTCTTC.

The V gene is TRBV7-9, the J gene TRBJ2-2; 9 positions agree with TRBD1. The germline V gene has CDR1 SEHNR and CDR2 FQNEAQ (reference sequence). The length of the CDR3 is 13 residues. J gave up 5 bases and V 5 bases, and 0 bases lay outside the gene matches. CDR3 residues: CASSGQGTGELFF. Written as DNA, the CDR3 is TGTGCCAGCAGCGGACAGGGGACCGGGGAGCTGTTTTTT.

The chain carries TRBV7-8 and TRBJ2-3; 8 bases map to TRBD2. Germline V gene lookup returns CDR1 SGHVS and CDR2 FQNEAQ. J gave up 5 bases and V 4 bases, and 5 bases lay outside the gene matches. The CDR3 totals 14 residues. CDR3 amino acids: CASSWSGGVDTQYF. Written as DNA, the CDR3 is TGTGCCAGCAGCTGGAGCGGGGGCGTAGATACGCAGTATTTT.

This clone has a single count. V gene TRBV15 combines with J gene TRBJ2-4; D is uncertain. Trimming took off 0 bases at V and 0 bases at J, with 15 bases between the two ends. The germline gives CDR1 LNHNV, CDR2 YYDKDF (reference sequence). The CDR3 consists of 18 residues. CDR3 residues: CATSRELPELLAKNIQYF. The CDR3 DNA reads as TGTGCCACCAGCAGAGAGTTACCGGAACTTCTAGCCAAAAACATTCAGTACTTC.

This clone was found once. In DNA form, the CDR3 reads TGTGCCAGCGGACAGGGGCAGCGGCTGTTCTTC. It is translated as CASGQGQRLFF. This chain connects TRBV27 to TRBJ2-1, with 9 positions matching TRBD1. Germline V gene sequence: CDR1 MNHEY, CDR2 SMNVEV (reference sequence). J lost 15 bases, V lost 8 bases, and 8 bases had no gene match. This CDR3 has 11 amino acids.

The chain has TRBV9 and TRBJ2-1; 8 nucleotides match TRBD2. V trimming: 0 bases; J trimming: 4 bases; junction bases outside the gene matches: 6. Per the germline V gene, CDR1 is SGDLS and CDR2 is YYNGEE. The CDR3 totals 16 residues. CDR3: CASSVVGAGGYNEQFF. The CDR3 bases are TGTGCCAGCAGCGTAGTTGGGGCGGGAGGTTACAATGAGCAGTTCTTC.